The rows below give T cell receptor beta chains drawn from one sample of a study of beta chain features in type 1 diabetes. Libraries were prepared by immunoSEQ multiplex PCR; TCRdb keeps only in-frame clonotypes and omits some of them. The data hold about 160,000 clones, with about 8.1% observed a single time. Sequenced input: central memory CD4+ T cells from blood. The receptors derive from a man younger than 35 in good health. The CDR3 runs from the conserved cysteine through the conserved F or W. D genes are given only for firm matches. Clone size is stated in some rows and not others, as once, few, many or a class when expanded.

abundance,v_gene,j_gene,d_gene,CDR3nt,CDR3aa
-,TRBV27,TRBJ2-1,-,TGTGCCAGCGGGGCAGCTTACTACAATGAGCAGTTCTTC,CASGAAYYNEQFF
few,TRBV2,TRBJ2-5,TRBD2,TGTGCCAGCAGCGCCGGGACTAGCGGGGGGGAGGCGGAGACCCAGTACTTC,CASSAGTSGGEAETQYF
-,TRBV11-2,TRBJ2-3,TRBD2,TGTGCCAGCAGCTTAGGCTCTTCGGGGGGGATCACAGATACGCAGTATTTT,CASSLGSSGGITDTQYF
-,TRBV5-4,TRBJ2-7,-,TGTGCCAGCAGTAGAAAGGAGTGGGGGCAAAGCGAGCAGTACTTC,CASSRKEWGQSEQYF
few,TRBV28,TRBJ2-7,-,TGTGCCAGCAGTTTTTTACGGGGGTCCTACGAGCAGTACTTC,CASSFLRGSYEQYF
many,TRBV7-9,TRBJ2-7,-,TGTGCCAGCAGCTTTGGCTCCGGCACAGCCGATTACGAGCAGTACTTC,CASSFGSGTADYEQYF
-,TRBV4-3,TRBJ2-7,-,TGCGCCAGCAGCCAAGAAATCCGGTGGGAGCAGTACTTC,CASSQEIRWEQYF
few,TRBV4-2,TRBJ1-2,-,TGTGCCAGCAGCCAAGATATTTTCGGATTCGGGGGCTACACCTTC,CASSQDIFGFGGYTF
-,TRBV7-3,TRBJ2-3,TRBD1,TGTGCCAGCAGCTCAGGGGGAACCAGCACAGATACGCAGTATTTT,CASSSGGTSTDTQYF
few,TRBV5-1,TRBJ1-1,-,TGCGCCAGCAGCTTGGAGGGACTACGGACTGAAGCTTTCTTT,CASSLEGLRTEAFF
many,TRBV7-9,TRBJ2-1,TRBD2,TGTGCCAGCAGCCTACCACCCCGACTAGCGGGAGCGGGGAATGAGCAGTTCTTC,CASSLPPRLAGAGNEQFF
-,TRBV10-3,TRBJ2-7,TRBD2,TGTGCCATCAGTGAAGGACTAGCGGGGGGCTACGAGCAGTACTTC,CAISEGLAGGYEQYF
-,TRBV5-1,TRBJ2-1,TRBD2,TGCGCCAGCAGCTGGCCCTCTGGCGGGAGGGAGGGTGAGCAGTTCTTC,CASSWPSGGREGEQFF
few,TRBV7-9,TRBJ2-1,TRBD2,TGTGCCAGCAGCTTAATGAGACTAGCGAGTTCCGTGCAGTTCTTC,CASSLMRLASSVQFF
once,TRBV29-1,TRBJ2-5,-,TGCAGCGTTGTCCAGGGGAGTGTAGAGATCCAGTACTTC,CSVVQGSVEIQYF
few,TRBV5-4,TRBJ2-5,-,TGTGCCAGCAGCTTAGAGGCAGGGCATCAAGAGACCCAGTACTTC,CASSLEAGHQETQYF
-,TRBV30,TRBJ2-7,-,TGTGCCTGGAGCAGTGACTTCTACGAGCAGTACTTC,CAWSSDFYEQYF
few,TRBV7-2,TRBJ2-2,TRBD2,TGTGCCAGCAGCTTAACCCAGGGAGGGACCGGGGAGCTGTTTTTT,CASSLTQGGTGELFF
-,TRBV7-6,TRBJ2-1,-,TGTGCCAGCAGCTTACGCAGGGGAAGGGGGAATGAGCAGTTCTTC,CASSLRRGRGNEQFF
once,TRBV5-1,TRBJ2-1,TRBD2,TGCGCCAGCAGCTTCTTGACTAGCGGGAGTTTTGATGAGCAGTTCTTC,CASSFLTSGSFDEQFF
many,TRBV19,TRBJ1-2,-,TGTGCCAGTACCCCAGGCAGTTTATCTACAGGCTACACCTTC,CASTPGSLSTGYTF
few,TRBV28,TRBJ1-1,TRBD1,TGTGCCAGCAGTCCTCCGGGACAGGGGAACACTGAAGCTTTCTTT,CASSPPGQGNTEAFF
few,TRBV7-8,TRBJ2-1,TRBD2,TGTGCCAGCAGCTTAGCGACTAGCGGGGGTTACAATGAGCAGTTCTTC,CASSLATSGGYNEQFF
few,TRBV11-2,TRBJ1-1,-,TGTGCCAGCAGCTTAAACGGGGAGAACACTGAAGCTTTCTTT,CASSLNGENTEAFF
-,TRBV5-1,TRBJ2-5,-,TGCGCCAGCAGCTCAGGACTCCGGGGGCAAGAGACCCAGTACTTC,CASSSGLRGQETQYF
-,TRBV10-3,TRBJ2-1,-,TGTGCCATCAGTGAGTCGACTGGCAGATCTTGGGATGAGCAGTTCTTC,CAISESTGRSWDEQFF
-,TRBV18,TRBJ2-7,-,TGTGCCAGCTCACCAGCCACGGACTACGAGCAGTACTTC,CASSPATDYEQYF
-,TRBV6-1,TRBJ2-5,-,TGTGCCAGCAGGACAGAAGAGACCCAGTACTTC,CASRTEETQYF
-,TRBV29-1,TRBJ2-7,TRBD1,TGCAGCGTTGCCCAGGGGACAGCCCACACCTACGAGCAGTACTTC,CSVAQGTAHTYEQYF
-,TRBV19,TRBJ2-7,TRBD2,TGTGCCAGTAGTTTCCTCGGGACTACGCACGAGCAGTACTTC,CASSFLGTTHEQYF
-,TRBV30,TRBJ1-4,TRBD1,TGTGCCTGGAGTTCGACAGGGGGACCTAATGAAAAACTGTTTTTT,CAWSSTGGPNEKLFF
few,TRBV5-6,TRBJ2-5,TRBD2,TGTGCCAGCAGCTTGTCGACAACGGGAGGAGAGACCCAGTACTTC,CASSLSTTGGETQYF
few,TRBV7-3,TRBJ2-1,-,TGTGCCAGCAGCCCCCCGCCGAGAGGATACAATGAGCAGTTCTTC,CASSPPPRGYNEQFF
-,TRBV7-3,TRBJ2-1,-,TGTGCCAGCAGCTTAGATATAGCTTATGAGCAGTTCTTC,CASSLDIAYEQFF
-,TRBV7-9,TRBJ1-2,-,TGTGCCAGCAGCTTGGGTCAAGGTCCCCTCCGGAGCGGCTACACCTTC,CASSLGQGPLRSGYTF
-,TRBV19,TRBJ2-5,-,TGTGCCAGTACCTTTAGCGCCGGGACAAAAACCCAGTACTTC,CASTFSAGTKTQYF
few,TRBV15,TRBJ1-2,-,TGTGCCACCAGCAGAGACGGGAGGGATGGCTACACCTTC,CATSRDGRDGYTF
few,TRBV25-1,TRBJ2-7,-,TGTTCGACCCTAGCCGAATACGAGCAGTACTTC,CSTLAEYEQYF
few,TRBV18,TRBJ1-4,-,TGTGCCAGCTCACCAGAGGAAGGGGCTAATGAAAAACTGTTTTTT,CASSPEEGANEKLFF
few,TRBV6-5,TRBJ1-4,-,TGTGCCACTCAGACAAATGAAAAACTGTTTTTT,CATQTNEKLFF
many,TRBV29-1,TRBJ2-7,-,TGCAGCGTCGGGACATCCCTAGCCCACGAGCAGTACTTC,CSVGTSLAHEQYF
-,TRBV18,TRBJ2-7,TRBD2,TGTGCCAGCTCACCCTCGACTAGCGGGACAACCTACGAGCAGTACTTC,CASSPSTSGTTYEQYF
few,TRBV7-9,TRBJ1-6,TRBD1,TGTGCCAGCAGCCCATCGACAGGGGTGGGTTCACCCCTCCACTTT,CASSPSTGVGSPLHF
few,TRBV7-3,TRBJ1-3,TRBD1,TGTGCCAGCAGCGCGGGACAGGGAAACACCATATATTTT,CASSAGQGNTIYF
-,TRBV4-3,TRBJ1-1,-,TGCGCCAGCAGCCTCAACGGGAACACTGAAGCTTTCTTT,CASSLNGNTEAFF
few,TRBV19,TRBJ2-5,TRBD1,TGTGCCAGTAGTATTGGAAGGGACAGGGGGCATGGGGAGACCCAGTACTTC,CASSIGRDRGHGETQYF
-,TRBV30,TRBJ2-5,TRBD2,TGTGCCTGGAGTGGGACTAGCGGGGGCAACGGGGCCCAGTACTTC,CAWSGTSGGNGAQYF